This T cell receptor beta chain was obtained from a study of T cells after somatic rescue of genetic block. Assay used: immunoSEQ multiplex PCR; TCRdb lists only in-frame clones, some missing. The repertoire includes some 7,000 clones, about 80% of them detected once, and roughly 25% sits in the top ten. The CDR3 has 16 residues. Trimming pared 1 base from V and 1 base from J, leaving 13 bases between. Germline V lookup: CDR1 LNHDA, CDR2 SQIVND (reference sequence). The clonotype was recovered from a boy between 10 and 17 years old. The V gene is TRBV19, the J gene TRBJ1-2; D is unresolved. Sequencing input: peripheral blood mononuclear cells (PBMCs). CDR3 sequence reads: CASSIGRQLLNYGYTF. DNA for the CDR3: TGTGCCAGTAGTATAGGTCGACAATTACTTAACTATGGCTACACCTTC.